This note documents a single TCR beta chain sequence. This entry comes from a study of blood T cell repertoires in COVID-19. Across the study: Samples taken during acute and convalescent COVID-19 were collected in the United States, Italy and Spain. PBMCs, B-cell-depleted T cells, or T cells provided the cDNA or gDNA that made up the material.

The authors' processing: Estimation of nucleated cell counts relied on the amplification of reference gene primers. Using immunoSEQ multiplex PCR, the repertoire was profiled, and TCRdb retains in-frame clones only, with some absent. The DNA gave D and trimming, while V, J and clone size come from that table. The sample consists of about 190,000 clones, 70% to 90% of them appearing once. CDR1 is KGHDR and CDR2 is SFDVKD in the germline V gene. The CDR3 is 16 amino acids. J gave up 8 bases and V 5 bases, and 13 bases lay outside the gene matches. This receptor was identified in a man between 60 and 75 years old with active or convalescent COVID-19. The J gene is TRBJ1-2, the V gene TRBV24-1; 10 positions agree with TRBD1. Sequencing used peripheral blood. The CDR3 loop reads CATSGPGGTGVFGYTF. CDR3 in DNA: TGTGCCACCAGTGGCCCAGGGGGGACAGGGGTTTTCGGCTACACCTTC.